This entry is about one T cell receptor (beta chain). Antigen unknown. The data derive from a study of blood T cells in healthy people across ages. For the second PCR, which ran for roughly 7 to 11 cycles, a sample-barcoded 5' primer and a J-beta primer mix were used. MiXCR, run by TCRdb on the 5' RACE reads, gives a single entry per CDR3 protein. The sample records 1.4 million or so distinct CDR3 sequences, 40% to 45% being singletons. Each sample used at least 6 million PBMCs. The authors extracted at least 6 micrograms of total RNA per sample. Per the germline V gene, CDR1 is LGHDT and CDR2 is YNNKEL (reference sequence). The CDR3 has 14 amino acids. V dropped 4 bases and J dropped 7 bases, with 13 bases sitting between them. Overall study findings and caveats: Higher naive T cell percentage went strongly together with higher TCR beta diversity.

Sequenced: blood. The chain links TRBV3-1 to TRBJ2-2; D is possibly TRBD1 (6 bases). The sequence derives from a woman aged 18-30 years in good health. Here the CDR3 reads CASSLQGHLGELFF. CDR3 nucleotides: TGTGCCAGCAGCCTTCAGGGGCACCTCGGGGAGCTGTTTTTT.